Listed below are T cell receptor beta chains from one sample, sequenced in a study of T-cell memory formation after mild COVID-19. TCRdb reprocessed the 5' RACE reads via MiXCR and lists one record per CDR3 protein. The table records roughly 250,000 distinct CDR3 sequences, about a sixth of them present only once. The sequencing input was PBMCs or a T cell subset sorted from them (not recorded which). The receptors derive from a man between 18 and 35 years old who had mild COVID-19 (a few samples of this study predate the infection). Cell type and time point are not known. CDR3s include the opening cysteine and the closing phenylalanine or tryptophan. Each record gives: clone size, V gene, J gene, CDR3 length, D gene, CDR3 DNA, CDR3 protein. D genes are given only for firm matches. The listing skips clone size in some rows; elsewhere it reads once, few, many or a size class.

.	TRBV25-1	TRBJ1-2	13	.	TGTGCCAGCAGAAGCAATACGGCCTATGGCTACACCTTC	CASRSNTAYGYTF
few	TRBV7-9	TRBJ1-1	8	.	TGTGCCAGCCCGGGAGGTTTCTTT	CASPGGFF
.	TRBV3-1	TRBJ1-1	15	TRBD1	TGTGCCAGCAGCCTGCCGGGACAGGGGCTAACTGAAGCTTTCTTT	CASSLPGQGLTEAFF
.	TRBV5-1	TRBJ2-5	15	.	TGCGCCAGCAGCTTGGGATGGGCCCTCCAGGAGACCCAGTACTTC	CASSLGWALQETQYF
few	TRBV4-3	TRBJ2-2	17	.	TGCGCCAGCAGCCAAGGCTGGATAGCGGTGGGGGACGGGGAGCTGTTTTTT	CASSQGWIAVGDGELFF
many	TRBV12-3/TRBV12-4	TRBJ2-1	17	.	TGTGCCAGCCGCCGAGGATCTCGGACGGAATCGTGGAATGAGCAGTTCTTC	CASRRGSRTESWNEQFF
.	TRBV5-1	TRBJ2-7	16	.	TGCGCCAGCAGCCCCCGGTGGGTAGGGTTTCCCCACGAGCAGTACTTC	CASSPRWVGFPHEQYF
few	TRBV30	TRBJ2-7	16	.	TGTGCCTGGGAGGGTCGAGCGGGCCCATCCTCCTACGAGCAGTACTTC	CAWEGRAGPSSYEQYF
.	TRBV6-5	TRBJ2-5	12	.	TGTGCCAGCAATCAGGGGCAAGAGACCCAGTACTTC	CASNQGQETQYF
.	TRBV7-9	TRBJ2-3	16	TRBD1	TGTGCCAGCAGTCCCGGGACAGGGACTAGCACAGATACGCAGTATTTT	CASSPGTGTSTDTQYF
.	TRBV20-1	TRBJ2-3	14	TRBD2	TGCAGTGCTGCCAATAGCGGGGGCACAGATACGCAGTATTTT	CSAANSGGTDTQYF
many	TRBV20-1	TRBJ1-1	12	.	TGCAGTGTACCCGAAGGGAACACTGAAGCTTTCTTT	CSVPEGNTEAFF
few	TRBV2	TRBJ1-1	10	.	TGTGCGCAGGGGCCTGGCGAAGCTTTCTTT	CAQGPGEAFF
many	TRBV7-2	TRBJ1-5	14	.	TGTGCCAGCAGCTTATCCGGGTTCAATCAGCCCCAGCATTTT	CASSLSGFNQPQHF